This paragraph reports one T cell receptor (beta chain). The data derive from a study of control samples from healthy donors and cancer patients. Data came from immunoSEQ multiplex PCR; TCRdb stores just in-frame clones and leaves some out. In the table there are 78,000 or so clones, 84% of which are singletons. Germline V gene lookup returns CDR1 DFQATT and CDR2 SNEGSKA (reference sequence). This CDR3 region has 14 residues. The V and J ends lost 3 bases and 4 bases respectively, with 13 bases between them. Material: blood. This chain connects TRBV20-1 to TRBJ2-1; D is possibly TRBD1 or TRBD2 (5 bases each). This receptor was obtained from a man over 45 in good health. CDR3 nucleotides: TGCAGTGCTAGTAGGGGACCTTCTTACAATGAGCAGTTCTTC. Protein sequence: CSASRGPSYNEQFF.